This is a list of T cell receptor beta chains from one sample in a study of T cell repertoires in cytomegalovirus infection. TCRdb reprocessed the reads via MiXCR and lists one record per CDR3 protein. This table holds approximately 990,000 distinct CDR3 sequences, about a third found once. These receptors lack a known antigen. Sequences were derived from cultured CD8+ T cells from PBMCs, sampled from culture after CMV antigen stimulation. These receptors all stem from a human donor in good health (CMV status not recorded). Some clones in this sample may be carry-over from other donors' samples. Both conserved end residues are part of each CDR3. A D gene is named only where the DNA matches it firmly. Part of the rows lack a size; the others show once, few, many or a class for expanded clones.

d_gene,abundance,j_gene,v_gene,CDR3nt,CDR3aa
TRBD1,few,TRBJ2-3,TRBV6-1,TGTGCCAGCAGTGATCGGGCAGGGGGAGATACGCAGTATTTT,CASSDRAGGDTQYF
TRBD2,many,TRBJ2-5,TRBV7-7,TGTGCTAGCAGCCGGACTAGTGGGGAGACCCAGTACTTC,CASSRTSGETQYF
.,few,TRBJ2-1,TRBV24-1,TGTGCCACCAGTGATTGGGGCGCCTACAATGAGCAGTTCTTC,CATSDWGAYNEQFF
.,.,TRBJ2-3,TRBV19,TGTGCCAGTAGTATTGCGGTGGGTTACACCGACGAGAACACAGATACGCAGTATTTT,CASSIAVGYTDENTDTQYF
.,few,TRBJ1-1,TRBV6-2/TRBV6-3,TGTGCCAGCCGCAAGTACACTGAAGCTTTCTTT,CASRKYTEAFF
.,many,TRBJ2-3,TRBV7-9,TGTGCCAGCAGCTTAGCATCAGGGCCCACAGATACGCAGTATTTT,CASSLASGPTDTQYF
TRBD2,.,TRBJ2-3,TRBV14,TGTGCCAGCAGCCAAGATCTTGGGCTAGCGGGGAGGAGCACAGATACGCAGTATTTT,CASSQDLGLAGRSTDTQYF
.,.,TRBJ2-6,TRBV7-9,TGTGCCAGCAGACCCGGGCGGGGAAACTCTGGGGCCAACGTCCTGACTTTC,CASRPGRGNSGANVLTF
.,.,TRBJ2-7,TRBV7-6,TGTGCCAGCAGCTTAGGACAGGTACCCTCCTACGAGCAGTACTTC,CASSLGQVPSYEQYF
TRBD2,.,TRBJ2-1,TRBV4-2,TGTGCCAGCAGCCAAGCTCTTACTAGCGGGGGGGACAATGAGCAGTTCTTC,CASSQALTSGGDNEQFF
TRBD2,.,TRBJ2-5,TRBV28,TGTGCCAGCAGTTTATGGAGGACTAGGGGTCGTCAAGAGACCCAGTACTTC,CASSLWRTRGRQETQYF
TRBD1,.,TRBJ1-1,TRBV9,TGTGCCAGCAGCGTAGTTGAGGGGGCACTTCTAATGAACACTGAAGCTTTCTTT,CASSVVEGALLMNTEAFF
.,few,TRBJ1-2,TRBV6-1,TGTGCCAGCAGTGAACGTGTCCGTAACTATGGCTACACCTTC,CASSERVRNYGYTF
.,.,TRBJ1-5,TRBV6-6,TGTGCCAGCAGGTCGGGTCAGGCCCAGCATTTT,CASRSGQAQHF
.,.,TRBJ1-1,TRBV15,TGTGCCACCAGCAGAGGGTTCGCTGAATCTTTCTTT,CATSRGFAESFF
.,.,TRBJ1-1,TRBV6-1,TGTGCCAGCTTTGCAACAGAGAACACTGAAGCTTTCTTT,CASFATENTEAFF
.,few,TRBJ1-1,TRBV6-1,TGTGCCAGCAGACCCGACAGGACTGAAGCTTTCTTT,CASRPDRTEAFF
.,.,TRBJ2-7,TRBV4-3,TGCGCCAGCAGCCAAGAAACGACGAGGGGCTACGAGCAGTACTTC,CASSQETTRGYEQYF
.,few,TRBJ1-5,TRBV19,TGTGCCAGTAGTATAGAGGGCATGAGCGGCAATCAGCCCCAGCATTTT,CASSIEGMSGNQPQHF
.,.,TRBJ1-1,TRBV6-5,TGTGCCAGCAGTCTCTCCAGAGGGGCGGGCACTGAAGCTTTCTTT,CASSLSRGAGTEAFF
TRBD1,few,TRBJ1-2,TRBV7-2,TGTGCCAGCAGCTCATTCACGGACAGGGTTAACTATGGCTACACCTTC,CASSSFTDRVNYGYTF
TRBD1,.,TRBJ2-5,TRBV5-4,TGTGCCAGCAGAAAAGGACAGGGGGTCGTGGAGACCCAGTACTTC,CASRKGQGVVETQYF
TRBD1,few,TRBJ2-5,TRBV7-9,TGTGCCAGCAGACCTCCGGGACAGAAAGAGACCCAGTACTTC,CASRPPGQKETQYF
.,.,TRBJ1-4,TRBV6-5,TGTGCCAGCAGTTACTTGACCCGTCCATTCTGGGAAAAACTGTTTTTT,CASSYLTRPFWEKLFF
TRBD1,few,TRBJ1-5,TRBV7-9,TGTGCCAGCAGCGCAGACGACAGGGGGCTTGAGGCGCCCCAGCATTTT,CASSADDRGLEAPQHF
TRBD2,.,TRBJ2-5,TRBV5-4,TGTGCCAGCAGCTCCCCTGAGAGCGGGGGGTTAGAGACCCAGTACTTC,CASSSPESGGLETQYF
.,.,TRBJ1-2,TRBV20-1,TGCAGTGCGGACTGGAACGGGTTGGGAAGAAGGCGCGGCTACACCTTC,CSADWNGLGRRRGYTF
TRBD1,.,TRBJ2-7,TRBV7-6,TGTGTCAGCAGTTCCGGGACAGGGGCCTACGAACAGTACTTC,CVSSSGTGAYEQYF
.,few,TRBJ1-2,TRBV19,TGTGCCAGTAGTATAGGCGGGTTTTATAACTATGGCTACACCTTC,CASSIGGFYNYGYTF
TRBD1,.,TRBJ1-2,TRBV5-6,TGTGCCAGCAGTTCCGGGACAGCTATTTTCGGCTACACCTTC,CASSSGTAIFGYTF
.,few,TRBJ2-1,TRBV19,TGTGCCAGTAGTGAGGACACCGGATACAATGAGCAGTTCTTC,CASSEDTGYNEQFF
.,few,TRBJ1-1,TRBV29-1,TGCAGCGTTGAATTCATTGGGGCTGAAGCTTTCTTT,CSVEFIGAEAFF
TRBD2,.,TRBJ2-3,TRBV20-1,TGCAGTGCTAGAGGAGATAGCGGGGGGCCGGGGGGGACAGATACGCAGTATTTT,CSARGDSGGPGGTDTQYF
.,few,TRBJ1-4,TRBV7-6,TGTGCCAGCAGCTTAGGTCCCGGTGCAAAACTGTTTTTT,CASSLGPGAKLFF
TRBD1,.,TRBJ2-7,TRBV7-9,TGTGCCAGCAGCGGACAGGGGTGGTACGAGCAGTACTTC,CASSGQGWYEQYF
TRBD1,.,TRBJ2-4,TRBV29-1,TGCAGCGTTTCTGGACAGGGCCAGAACATTCAGTACTTC,CSVSGQGQNIQYF
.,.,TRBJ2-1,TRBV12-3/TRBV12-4,TGTGCCAGCAGTGGAAGCGGGACAGTCAATGAGCAGTTCTTC,CASSGSGTVNEQFF
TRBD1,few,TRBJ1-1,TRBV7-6,TGTGCCAGCAGCTTACCCGGGACAGGGGGACGGGCTTTCTTT,CASSLPGTGGRAFF
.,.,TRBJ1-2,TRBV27,TGTGCCAGCAGTTTAGCGGGGCCCCGCTATGGCTACACCTTC,CASSLAGPRYGYTF
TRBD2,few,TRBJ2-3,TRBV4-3,TGCGCCAGCAGCCCGCAGGACGGGACTAGCGGGGATACGCAGTATTTT,CASSPQDGTSGDTQYF
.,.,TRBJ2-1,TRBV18,TGTGCCAGCTCACTGACGGGAGGGGGCAGCAACAATGAGCAGTTCTTC,CASSLTGGGSNNEQFF
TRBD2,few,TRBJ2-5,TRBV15,TGTGCCACCAGCCCCAAAGGCGGGACTAGTAGTGAGACCCAGTACTTC,CATSPKGGTSSETQYF
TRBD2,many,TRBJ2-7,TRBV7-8,TGTGCCAGCAGCTCCTTAGCGGGGTCGGTCTACGAGCAGTACTTC,CASSSLAGSVYEQYF
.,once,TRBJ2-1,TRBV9,TGTGCCAACAGCGTAGGGGGGTTGCCGGATGAGCAGTTCTTC,CANSVGGLPDEQFF
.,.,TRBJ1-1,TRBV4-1,TGTGCCAGCAGCCGGGACCGCACTGAAGCTTTCTTT,CASSRDRTEAFF
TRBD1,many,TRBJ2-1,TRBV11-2,TGTGCCAGCAGCTTACCGGGACAGGGGCGCCATTACAATGAGCAGTTCTTC,CASSLPGQGRHYNEQFF
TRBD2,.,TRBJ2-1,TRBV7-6,TGTGCCAGCAGCCCCGGGACTAGTGTTGATGAGCAGTTCTTC,CASSPGTSVDEQFF
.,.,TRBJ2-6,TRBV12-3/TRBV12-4,TGTGCCAGCAGTCTCTTGCAGGGTCCAGGGGCCAACGTCCTGACTTTC,CASSLLQGPGANVLTF
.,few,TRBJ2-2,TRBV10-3,TGTGCCATCAGGGGGGACCCCATGAACACCGGGGAGCTGTTTTTT,CAIRGDPMNTGELFF
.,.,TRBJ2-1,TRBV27,TGTGCCAGCAGTCCCAAGGGCTCAAACAATGAGCAGTTCTTC,CASSPKGSNNEQFF
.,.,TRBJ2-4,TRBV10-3,TGTGCCATCAGTGAAGCACAGGGACCGGGGGCGAACATTCAGTACTTC,CAISEAQGPGANIQYF
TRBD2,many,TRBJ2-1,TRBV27,TGTGCCAGCATGCGGGGGGCAGGGTATGAGCAGTTCTTC,CASMRGAGYEQFF
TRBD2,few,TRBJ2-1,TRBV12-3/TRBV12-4,TGTGCCAGCAGTTTATCGGGCGGGGGGGTGTATGAGCAGTTCTTC,CASSLSGGGVYEQFF
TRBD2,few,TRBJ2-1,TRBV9,TGTGCCAGCAGCGCCCCAACCCACCCAACTAGCGGGGGATCCTACAATGAGCAGTTCTTC,CASSAPTHPTSGGSYNEQFF
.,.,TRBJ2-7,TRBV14,TGTGCCAGCAGCCAAGGCTACCCCTACGAGCAGTACTTC,CASSQGYPYEQYF
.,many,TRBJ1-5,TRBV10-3,TGTGCCATCAGTGAGTGGAGGGACAAAAATCAGCCCCAGCATTTT,CAISEWRDKNQPQHF
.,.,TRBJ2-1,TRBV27,TGTGCCAGCAGTTCTACAGACCTCTCCTACAATGAGCAGTTCTTC,CASSSTDLSYNEQFF